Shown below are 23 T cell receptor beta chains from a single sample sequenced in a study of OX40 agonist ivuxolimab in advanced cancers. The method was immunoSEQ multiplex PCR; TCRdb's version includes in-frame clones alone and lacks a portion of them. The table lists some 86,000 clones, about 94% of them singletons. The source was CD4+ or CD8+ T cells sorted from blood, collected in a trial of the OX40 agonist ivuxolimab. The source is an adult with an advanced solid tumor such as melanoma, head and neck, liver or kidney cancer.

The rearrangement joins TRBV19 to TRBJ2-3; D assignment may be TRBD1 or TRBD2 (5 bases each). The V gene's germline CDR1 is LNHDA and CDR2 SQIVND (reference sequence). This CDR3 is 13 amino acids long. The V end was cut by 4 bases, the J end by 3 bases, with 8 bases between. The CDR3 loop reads CASSRGRTDTQYF. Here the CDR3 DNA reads TGTGCCAGTAGTAGGGGGAGAACAGATACGCAGTATTTT.

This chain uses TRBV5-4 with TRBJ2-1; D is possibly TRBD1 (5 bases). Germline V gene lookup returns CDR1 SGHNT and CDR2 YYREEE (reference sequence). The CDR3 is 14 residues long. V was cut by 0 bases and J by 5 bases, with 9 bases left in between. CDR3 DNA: TGTGCCAGCAGCTTGGGACAGACAAACAATGAGCAGTTCTTC. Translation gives CASSLGQTNNEQFF.

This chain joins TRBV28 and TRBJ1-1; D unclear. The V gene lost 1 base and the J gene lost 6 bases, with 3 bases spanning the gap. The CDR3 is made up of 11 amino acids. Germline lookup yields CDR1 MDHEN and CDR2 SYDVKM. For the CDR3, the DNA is TGTGCCAGCAGTTTATATCCTGAAGCTTTCTTT. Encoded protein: CASSLYPEAFF.

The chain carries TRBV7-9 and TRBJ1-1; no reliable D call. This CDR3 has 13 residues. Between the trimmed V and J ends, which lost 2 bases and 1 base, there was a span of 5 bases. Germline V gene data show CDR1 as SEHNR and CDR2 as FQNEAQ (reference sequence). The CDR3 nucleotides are TGTGCCAGCAGCTTATTGGAGAACACTGAAGCTTTCTTT. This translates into CASSLLENTEAFF.

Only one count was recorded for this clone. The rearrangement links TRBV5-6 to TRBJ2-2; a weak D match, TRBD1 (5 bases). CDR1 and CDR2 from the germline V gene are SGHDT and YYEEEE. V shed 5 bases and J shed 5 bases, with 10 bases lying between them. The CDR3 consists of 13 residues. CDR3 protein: CASSISGTGELFF. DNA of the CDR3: TGTGCCAGCAGTATTTCAGGGACCGGGGAGCTGTTTTTT.

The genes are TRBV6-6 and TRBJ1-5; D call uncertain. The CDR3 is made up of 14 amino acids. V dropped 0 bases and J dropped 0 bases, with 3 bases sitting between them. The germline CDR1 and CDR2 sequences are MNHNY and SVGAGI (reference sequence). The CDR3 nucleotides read TGTGCCAGCAGTTACTCGCTTAGCAATCAGCCCCAGCATTTT. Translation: CASSYSLSNQPQHF.

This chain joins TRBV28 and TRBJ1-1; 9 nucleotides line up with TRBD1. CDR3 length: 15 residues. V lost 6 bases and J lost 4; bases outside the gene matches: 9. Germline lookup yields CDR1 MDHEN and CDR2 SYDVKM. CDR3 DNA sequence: TGTGCCAGCAGGCCACAGGGGGCGATCGGCACTGAAGCTTTCTTT. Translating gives CASRPQGAIGTEAFF. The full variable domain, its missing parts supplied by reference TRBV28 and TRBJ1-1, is DVKVTQSSRYLVKRTGEKVFLECVQDMDHENMFWYRQDPGLGLRLIYFSYDVKMKEKGDIPEGYSVSREKKERFSLILESASTNQTSMYLCASRPQGAIGTEAFFGQGTRLTVV.

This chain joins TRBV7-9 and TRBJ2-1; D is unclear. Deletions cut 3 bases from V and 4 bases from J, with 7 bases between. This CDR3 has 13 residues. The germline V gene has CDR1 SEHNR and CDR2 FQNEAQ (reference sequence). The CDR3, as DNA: TGTGCCAGCAGCTTGGACGGATACAATGAGCAGTTCTTC. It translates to CASSLDGYNEQFF.

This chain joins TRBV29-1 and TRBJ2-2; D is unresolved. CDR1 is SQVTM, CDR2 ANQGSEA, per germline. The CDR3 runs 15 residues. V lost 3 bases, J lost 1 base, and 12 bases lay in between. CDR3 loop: CSVEGAAGNTGELFF. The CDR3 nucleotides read TGCAGCGTTGAGGGCGCGGCAGGGAACACCGGGGAGCTGTTTTTT.

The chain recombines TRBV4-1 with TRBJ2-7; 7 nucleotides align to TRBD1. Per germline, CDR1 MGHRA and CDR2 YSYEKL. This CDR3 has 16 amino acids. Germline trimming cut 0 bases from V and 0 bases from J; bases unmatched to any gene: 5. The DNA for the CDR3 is TGCGCCAGCAGCCAAGATGCAAGGGACAGCTCCTACGAGCAGTACTTC. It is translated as CASSQDARDSSYEQYF.

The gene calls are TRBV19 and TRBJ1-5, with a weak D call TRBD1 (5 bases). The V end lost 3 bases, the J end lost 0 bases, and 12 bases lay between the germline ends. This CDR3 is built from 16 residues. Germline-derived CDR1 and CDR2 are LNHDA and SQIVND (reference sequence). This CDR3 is CASSMGGLYSNQPQHF. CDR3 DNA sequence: TGTGCCAGTAGTATGGGGGGGTTGTATAGCAATCAGCCCCAGCATTTT.

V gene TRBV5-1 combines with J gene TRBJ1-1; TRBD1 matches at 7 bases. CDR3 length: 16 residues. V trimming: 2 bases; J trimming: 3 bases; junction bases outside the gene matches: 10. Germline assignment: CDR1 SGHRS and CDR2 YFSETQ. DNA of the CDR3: TGCGCCAGCAGCTTAGCAGCAGGGGGGCGGGACACTGAAGCTTTCTTT. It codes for CASSLAAGGRDTEAFF.

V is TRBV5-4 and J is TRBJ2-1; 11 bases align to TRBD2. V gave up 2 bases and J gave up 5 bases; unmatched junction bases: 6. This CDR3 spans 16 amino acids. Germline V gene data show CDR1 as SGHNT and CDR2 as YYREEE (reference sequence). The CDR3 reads CASSFLAGGSNNEQFF. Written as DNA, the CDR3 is TGTGCCAGCAGCTTCCTAGCGGGAGGCTCTAACAATGAGCAGTTCTTC.

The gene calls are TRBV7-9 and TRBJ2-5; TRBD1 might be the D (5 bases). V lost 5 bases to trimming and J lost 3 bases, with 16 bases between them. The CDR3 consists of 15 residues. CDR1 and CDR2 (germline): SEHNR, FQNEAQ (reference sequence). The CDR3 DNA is TGTGCCAGCAGCGCAAGGATGGGCAGGGAAGAGACCCAGTACTTC. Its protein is CASSARMGREETQYF.

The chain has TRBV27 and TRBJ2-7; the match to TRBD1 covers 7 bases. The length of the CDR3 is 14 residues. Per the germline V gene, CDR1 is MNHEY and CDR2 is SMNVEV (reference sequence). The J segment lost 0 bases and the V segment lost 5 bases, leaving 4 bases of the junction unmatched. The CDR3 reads CASSATGISYEQYF. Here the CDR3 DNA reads TGTGCCAGCAGTGCGACAGGGATCTCCTACGAGCAGTACTTC.

CDR3 nucleotide sequence: TGTGCCAGCAGCCCCGGACAGTTCGATGAAAAACTGTTTTTT. It translates to CASSPGQFDEKLFF. The rearrangement uses TRBV5-4 and TRBJ1-4; a possible D gene is TRBD1 (6 bases). V gave up 4 bases and J gave up 6 bases, with 13 bases separating them. This CDR3 is built from 14 residues. Looked up from germline, CDR1 is SGHNT and CDR2 is YYREEE (reference sequence). The full variable domain, its missing parts supplied by reference TRBV5-4 and TRBJ1-4, is ETGVTQSPTHLIKTRGQQVTLRCSSQSGHNTVSWYQQALGQGPQFIFQYYREEENGRGNFPPRFSGLQFPNYSSELNVNALELDDSALYLCASSPGQFDEKLFFGSGTQLSVL.

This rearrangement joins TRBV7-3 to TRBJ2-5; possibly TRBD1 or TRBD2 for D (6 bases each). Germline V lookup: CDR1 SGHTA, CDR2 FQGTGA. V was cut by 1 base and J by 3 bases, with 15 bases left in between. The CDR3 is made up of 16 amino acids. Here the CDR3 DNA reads TGTGCCAGCAGCTTAAGCACGTACGGGGGCGAAGAGACCCAGTACTTC. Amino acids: CASSLSTYGGEETQYF.

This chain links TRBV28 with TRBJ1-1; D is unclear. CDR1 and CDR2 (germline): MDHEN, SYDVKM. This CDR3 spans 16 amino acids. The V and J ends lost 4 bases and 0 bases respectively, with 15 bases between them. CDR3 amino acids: CASSSPGIVMNTEAFF. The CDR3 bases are TGTGCCAGCAGTTCCCCGGGAATTGTAATGAACACTGAAGCTTTCTTT.

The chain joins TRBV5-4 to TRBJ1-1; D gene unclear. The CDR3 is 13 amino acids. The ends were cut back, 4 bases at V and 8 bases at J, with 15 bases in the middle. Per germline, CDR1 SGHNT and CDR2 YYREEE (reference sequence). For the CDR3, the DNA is TGTGCCAGCAGCCCGGGATATAGTTGGGAAGCTTTCTTT. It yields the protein CASSPGYSWEAFF.

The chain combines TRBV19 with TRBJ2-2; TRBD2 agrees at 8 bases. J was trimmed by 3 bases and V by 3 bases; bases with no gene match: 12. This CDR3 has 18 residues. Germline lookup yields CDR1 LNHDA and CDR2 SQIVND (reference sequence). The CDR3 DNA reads TGTGCCAGTAGTATTAGTAGCGGGAACTCGTGGGACACCGGGGAGCTGTTTTTT. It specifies CASSISSGNSWDTGELFF.

CDR3 in DNA: TGTGCTAGTGGATTGAGTGAAGGGGTTACCTACGAGCAGTACTTC. This codes for CASGLSEGVTYEQYF. The rearrangement uses TRBV12-5 and TRBJ2-7; maybe TRBD1 (5 bases). The CDR3 has 15 amino acids. V was shortened by 6 bases and J by 2 bases, with 17 bases between the two germline ends. The germline CDR1 and CDR2 sequences are LGHNT and FRNRAP.

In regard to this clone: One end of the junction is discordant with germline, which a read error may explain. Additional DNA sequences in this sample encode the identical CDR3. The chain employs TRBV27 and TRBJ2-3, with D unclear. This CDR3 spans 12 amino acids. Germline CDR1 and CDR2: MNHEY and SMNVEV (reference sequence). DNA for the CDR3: TGCGCCAGCAGTTTAGTGGGTGATACGCAGTATTTT. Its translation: CASSLVGDTQYF.

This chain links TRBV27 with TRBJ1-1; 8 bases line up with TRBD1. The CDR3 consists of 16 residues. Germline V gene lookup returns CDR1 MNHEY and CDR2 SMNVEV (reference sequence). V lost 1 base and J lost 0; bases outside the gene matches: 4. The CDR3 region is CASSLYWTGMNTEAFF. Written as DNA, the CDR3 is TGTGCCAGCAGTTTATACTGGACAGGGATGAACACTGAAGCTTTCTTT.